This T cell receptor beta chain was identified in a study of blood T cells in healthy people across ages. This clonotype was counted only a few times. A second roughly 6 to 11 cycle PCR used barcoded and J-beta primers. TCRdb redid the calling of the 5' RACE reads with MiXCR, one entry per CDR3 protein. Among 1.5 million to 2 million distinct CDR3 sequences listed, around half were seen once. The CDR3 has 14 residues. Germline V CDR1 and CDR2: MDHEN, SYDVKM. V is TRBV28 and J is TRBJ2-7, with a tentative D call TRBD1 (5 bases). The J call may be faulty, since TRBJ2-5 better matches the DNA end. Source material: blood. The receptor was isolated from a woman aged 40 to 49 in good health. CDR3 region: CASSSRTPRETQYF. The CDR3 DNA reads TGTGCCAGCAGCTCCCGGACACCGCGGGAGACCCAGTACTTC.